Each of the 23 T cell receptor beta chains below was sequenced from the same sample in a study of T-cell reconstitution after alpha-beta-depleted transplantation in children. The library targeted TCRbeta and was prepared with unique molecular identifiers. From the PCR reads, TCRdb called clonotypes with MiXCR, one entry per CDR3 protein. Seen here are about 350,000 distinct CDR3 sequences, more than 10% observed once, and the top ten hold roughly 4.3%. Sample: PBMCs, taken from the stem cell graft. The receptors derive from a human donor who donated a stem cell graft to a child with Fanconi anemia.

This chain joins TRBV7-6 and TRBJ2-1; D uncertain. The CDR3 consists of 13 residues. The germline CDR1 and CDR2 sequences are SGHVS and FNYEAQ. V gave up 7 bases and J gave up 3 bases, with 10 bases separating them. CDR3 DNA sequence: TGTGCCAGCACTCCGGCCCTCTACAATGAGCAGTTCTTC. Protein product: CASTPALYNEQFF.

The CDR3 bases are TGTGCCAGCAGTGATCTTTGGGGGACAGGGGGTTACGAGCAGTACTTC. Its protein is CASSDLWGTGGYEQYF. The chain has TRBV6-1 and TRBJ2-7; TRBD1 agrees at 11 bases. The length of the CDR3 is 16 residues. Looked up from germline, CDR1 is MNHNS and CDR2 is SASEGT. V lost 3 bases to trimming and J lost 4 bases; unmatched junction nucleotides: 8.

There are a few counts of this clonotype. The chain combines TRBV7-2 with TRBJ2-5; tentatively, D is TRBD2 (6 bases). The germline V and J ends were trimmed by 4 bases and 4 bases, with 16 bases remaining between them. Per the germline V gene, CDR1 is SGHTA and CDR2 is FQGNSA. The CDR3 consists of 15 residues. In DNA, the CDR3 is TGTGCCAGCAGCTACCAAGACCTAGCGCGAGAGACCCAGTACTTC. Protein: CASSYQDLARETQYF.

This clonotype was seen at least ten times. This rearrangement joins TRBV20-1 to TRBJ1-1; no definite D call. CDR1 and CDR2 (germline): DFQATT, SNEGSKA (reference sequence). V was clipped by 3 bases and J by 5 bases, with 13 bases between them. The CDR3 runs to 13 residues. CDR3 in DNA: TGCAGTGCTAGTAGTGTCGTCGGAACTGAAGCTTTCTTT. It specifies CSASSVVGTEAFF.

The gene calls are TRBV6-1 and TRBJ2-7, with no clear D. The CDR3 is made up of 14 amino acids. The V gene's germline CDR1 is MNHNS and CDR2 SASEGT. Trimming removed 1 base at V and 3 bases at J, with 10 bases between. CDR3 coding DNA: TGTGCCAGCAGTGAAGTTAGGTTGGGCTACGAGCAGTACTTC. It encodes CASSEVRLGYEQYF.

This clonotype was observed at least ten times. The chain employs TRBV12-3 or TRBV12-4 and TRBJ2-6; the D is unclear. The CDR3 has 14 amino acids. V was shortened by 0 bases and J by 0 bases, with 0 bases between the two germline ends. CDR3 DNA: TGTGCCAGCAGTTTAGCCTCTGGGGCCAACGTCCTGACTTTC. It specifies CASSLASGANVLTF.

The chain uses TRBV5-6 and TRBJ2-4; 7 nucleotides line up with TRBD1. Per the germline V gene, CDR1 is SGHDT and CDR2 is YYEEEE. The CDR3 is made up of 16 amino acids. V lost 7 bases to trimming and J lost 0 bases; unmatched junction nucleotides: 10. This chain's CDR3 is CASRDRRLIAKNIQYF. For the CDR3, the DNA is TGTGCCAGCCGGGACAGACGTCTTATAGCCAAAAACATTCAGTACTTC. The full variable domain, its missing parts supplied by reference TRBV5-6 and TRBJ2-4, is DAGVTQSPTHLIKTRGQQVTLRCSPKSGHDTVSWYQQALGQGPQFIFQYYEEEERQRGNFPDRFSGHQFPNYSSELNVNALLLGDSALYLCASRDRRLIAKNIQYFGAGTRLSVL.

This clonotype was observed a handful of times. J is TRBJ2-7 and V is TRBV25-1, with D possibly matching TRBD2 (6 bases). Germline V CDR1 and CDR2: MGHDK, SYGVNS. This CDR3 region has 14 residues. V was clipped by 8 bases and J by 2 bases, with 16 bases between them. The CDR3 sequence is CASGLQRPPYEQYF. The CDR3 region has the DNA TGTGCCAGCGGACTACAGCGACCACCCTACGAGCAGTACTTC.

This chain uses TRBV6-5 with TRBJ2-1, with TRBD1 matching 7 bases. After removal of 6 bases from V and 5 bases from J, the junction contained 13 bases not matched to a gene. Germline V gene sequence: CDR1 MNHEY, CDR2 SVGAGI. The CDR3 is 16 amino acids. CDR3 region: CASSLTQGVGDNEQFF. The CDR3 DNA reads TGTGCCAGCAGCCTGACCCAGGGGGTCGGAGACAATGAGCAGTTCTTC.

This clonotype has just a few counts. The J gene is TRBJ1-2, the V gene TRBV28, with D uncertain. There are 13 residues in the CDR3. Germline lookup yields CDR1 MDHEN and CDR2 SYDVKM. Trimming left V 3 bases short and J 8 bases short, with 13 bases between. The CDR3 DNA sequence: TGTGCCAGCAGTTTTGAGGGTGTGAGAGGCTACACCTTC. It yields the protein CASSFEGVRGYTF.

This clonotype was seen at least ten times. The chain carries TRBV5-1 and TRBJ2-2, with unresolved D. Trimming took off 1 base at V and 4 bases at J, with 11 bases between the two ends. The germline CDR1 and CDR2 sequences are SGHRS and YFSETQ. There are 15 residues in the CDR3. In nucleotides, the CDR3 is TGCGCCAGCAGCTTGAGCACGATGGGCACCGGGGAGCTGTTTTTT. It specifies CASSLSTMGTGELFF.

This clonotype was picked up many times. This chain links TRBV12-3 or TRBV12-4 with TRBJ2-5; 7 bases agree with TRBD1. There are 13 residues in the CDR3. The V and J ends lost 6 bases and 5 bases, in that order; junction bases with no gene match: 6. DNA for the CDR3: TGTGCCAGCAGCCCGGGACAGCTCGAGACCCAGTACTTC. Translating it yields CASSPGQLETQYF.

This clonotype was detected ten times or more. The chain recombines TRBV11-2 with TRBJ2-2; perhaps TRBD2 as D (6 bases). Germline loops: CDR1 SGHAT, CDR2 FQNNGV. This CDR3 has 17 residues. Between the trimmed V and J ends, which lost 3 bases and 8 bases, there was a span of 22 bases. The CDR3 loop is CASSFRLDGTLPGELFF. The CDR3 nucleotides are TGTGCCAGCAGCTTCAGACTAGACGGAACACTCCCAGGGGAGCTGTTTTTT.

At least ten counts were recorded for this clonotype. The V gene is TRBV20-1, the J gene TRBJ2-3; TRBD2 agrees at 7 bases. The CDR3 spans 12 residues. Germline V gene lookup returns CDR1 DFQATT and CDR2 SNEGSKA (reference sequence). V lost 8 bases, J lost 2 bases, and 4 bases stayed unmatched. In nucleotides, the CDR3 is TGCAGTTCCCAGCGGGACACAGATACGCAGTATTTT. This translates into CSSQRDTDTQYF.

This clonotype occurred many times. The chain recombines TRBV12-3 or TRBV12-4 with TRBJ2-1; 9 nucleotides agree with TRBD2. V dropped 5 bases and J dropped 4; count of bases not matched to a gene: 6. This CDR3 contains 15 residues. The CDR3 is CASSPSGGLYNEQFF. In DNA form, the CDR3 reads TGTGCCAGCAGTCCCAGCGGGGGGCTTTACAATGAGCAGTTCTTC.

This clonotype was detected a few times. V usage is TRBV12-3 or TRBV12-4 and J usage is TRBJ1-2; D gene unclear. This CDR3 is built from 13 residues. Trimming took off 5 bases at V and 3 bases at J, with 10 bases between the two ends. DNA of the CDR3: TGTGCCAGCAGTCCAAACATAGACTATGGCTACACCTTC. Amino acids: CASSPNIDYGYTF.

This clonotype has just a few counts. CDR3 in DNA: TGTGCCAGCAGCCTAGCAGGGGAGAAGCAGTACTTC. Translation: CASSLAGEKQYF. This chain connects TRBV11-2 to TRBJ2-7; tentative D call: TRBD1 (6 bases). This CDR3 spans 12 amino acids. Germline V lookup: CDR1 SGHAT, CDR2 FQNNGV. The ends were cut back, 5 bases at V and 8 bases at J, with 13 bases in the middle.

Many counts were recorded for this clonotype. V is TRBV5-1 and J is TRBJ2-3; 9 bases agree with TRBD1. This CDR3 spans 16 amino acids. Germline lookup yields CDR1 SGHRS and CDR2 YFSETQ. J gave up 6 bases and V 4 bases, and 12 bases lay outside the gene matches. CDR3 in amino acids: CASSLATGGAGDTQYF. The CDR3 nucleotides are TGCGCCAGCAGCCTAGCAACAGGGGGCGCCGGGGATACGCAGTATTTT.

This clonotype was detected a few times. The V call is TRBV10-3, the J call TRBJ2-5, with TRBD2 identical over 10 bases. CDR3 length: 15 residues. V was clipped by 5 bases and J by 5 bases; unmatched bases: 8. Per the germline V gene, CDR1 is ENHRY and CDR2 is SYGVKD. CDR3 protein: CAISPTSGLSETQYF. For the CDR3, the DNA is TGTGCCATCAGTCCGACTAGCGGGTTGAGTGAGACCCAGTACTTC.

This clonotype was found many times. The rearrangement uses TRBV5-6 and TRBJ1-1; the D is unclear. This CDR3 has 11 amino acids. Trimming shortened V by 2 bases and J by 7 bases, and 6 bases separated the two germline ends. Germline lookup yields CDR1 SGHDT and CDR2 YYEEEE. The CDR3 region has the DNA TGTGCCAGCAGCTTCCTAAATGAAGCTTTCTTT. Its protein product is CASSFLNEAFF.

This clonotype was counted only a few times. This sequence joins TRBV18 and TRBJ2-4; unclear D gene. V was cut by 3 bases and J by 3 bases, with 15 bases left in between. Germline loops: CDR1 KGHSH, CDR2 LQKENI. The CDR3 runs 16 residues. For the CDR3, the DNA is TGTGCCAGCTCACCCGAAAGGGCCGGTGGCAAAAACATTCAGTACTTC. The encoded protein is CASSPERAGGKNIQYF.

This sequence joins TRBV3-1 and TRBJ2-1, with D perhaps matching TRBD1 (5 bases). The CDR3 sequence is 13 residues long. CDR1 and CDR2 from the germline V gene are LGHDT and YNNKEL (reference sequence). V lost 1 base and J 12 bases, leaving 13 bases between the germline ends. The chain's CDR3 is CASSQGQGRGQFF. The CDR3 bases are TGTGCCAGCAGCCAAGGCCAGGGCCGTGGGCAGTTCTTC.

The chain uses TRBV7-9 and TRBJ2-5; no clear D gene. Trimming removed 1 base from V and 2 bases from J, with 8 bases in between. Germline V gene lookup returns CDR1 SEHNR and CDR2 FQNEAQ (reference sequence). The CDR3 totals 14 residues. This CDR3 reads CASSLGRSQETQYF. The CDR3 DNA reads TGTGCCAGCAGCTTAGGACGATCACAAGAGACCCAGTACTTC.